This T cell receptor (beta chain) was sequenced for a study of multiple sclerosis patients with progressive multifocal leukoencephalopathy. Study-wide results and caveats: Less diverse TRB repertoires were suggested in most PML patients. Before and during natalizumab, the clones expanded at PML already existed.

Data came from immunoSEQ multiplex PCR; TCRdb stores just in-frame clones and leaves some out. Of 30,000 or so clones in the sample, approximately 85% are singletons; the top ten hold around 11%. As for this clone: Its specificity is unknown.

As to time point: time of PML onset. This CDR3 contains 15 residues. J gave up 3 bases and V 3 bases, and 5 bases lay outside the gene matches. CDR1 is SGDLS, CDR2 YYNGEE, per germline. The chain carries TRBV9 and TRBJ2-3; 9 positions agree with TRBD2. The receptor's source is a woman under 40 with progressive multifocal leukoencephalopathy. The input for sequencing was PBMCs, taken from a patient treated with natalizumab. CDR3 nucleotide sequence: TGTGCCAGCAGCGCCGGACTAGCGCTAACAGATACGCAGTATTTT. It encodes CASSAGLALTDTQYF. Supplemented by reference TRBV9 and TRBJ2-3, the full variable domain reads DSGVTQTPKHLITATGQRVTLRCSPRSGDLSVYWYQQSLDQGLQFLIQYYNGEERAKGNILERFSAQQFPDLHSELNLSSLELGDSALYFCASSAGLALTDTQYFGPGTRLTVL.